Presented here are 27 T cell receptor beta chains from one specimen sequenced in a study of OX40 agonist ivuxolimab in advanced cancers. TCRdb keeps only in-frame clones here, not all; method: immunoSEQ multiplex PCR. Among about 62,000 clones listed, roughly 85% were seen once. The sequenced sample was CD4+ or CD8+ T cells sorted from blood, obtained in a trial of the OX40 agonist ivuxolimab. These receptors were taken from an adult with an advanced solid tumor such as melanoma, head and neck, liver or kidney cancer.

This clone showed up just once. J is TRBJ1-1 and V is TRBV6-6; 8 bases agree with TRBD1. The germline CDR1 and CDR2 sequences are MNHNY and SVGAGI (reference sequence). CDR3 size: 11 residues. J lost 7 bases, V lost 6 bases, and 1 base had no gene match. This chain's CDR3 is CASRGQDEAFF. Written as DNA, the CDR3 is TGTGCCAGCAGGGGACAGGATGAAGCTTTCTTT.

DNA for the CDR3: TGTGCCAGCAGCGTTCTAGCGGGAGGGGGGAATGAGCAGTTCTTC. Translated, it gives CASSVLAGGGNEQFF. The V gene is TRBV7-9, the J gene TRBJ2-1, with 12 bases fitting TRBD2. Losses at the gene ends were 5 bases for V and 7 bases for J; bases not matched to a gene: 6. There are 15 residues in the CDR3. Germline values: CDR1 SEHNR, CDR2 FQNEAQ (reference sequence).

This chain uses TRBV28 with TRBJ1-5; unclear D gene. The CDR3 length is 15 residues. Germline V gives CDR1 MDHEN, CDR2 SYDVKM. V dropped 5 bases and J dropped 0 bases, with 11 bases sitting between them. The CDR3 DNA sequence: TGTGCCAGCAGTCAGGCGGGTTTTAGCAATCAGCCCCAGCATTTT. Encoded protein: CASSQAGFSNQPQHF.

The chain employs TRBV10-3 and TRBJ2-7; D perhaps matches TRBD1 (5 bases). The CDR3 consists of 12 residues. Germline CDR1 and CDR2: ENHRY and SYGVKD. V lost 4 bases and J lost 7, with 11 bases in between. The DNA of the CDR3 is TGTGCCATCAGTGTACAGGATATAGAGCAGTACTTC. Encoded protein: CAISVQDIEQYF.

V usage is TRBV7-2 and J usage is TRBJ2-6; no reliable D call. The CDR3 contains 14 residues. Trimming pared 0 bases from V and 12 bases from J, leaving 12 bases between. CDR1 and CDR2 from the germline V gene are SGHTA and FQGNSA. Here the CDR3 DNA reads TGTGCCAGCAGCTTAGCAACCTTCTCCCTCGTCCTGACTTTC. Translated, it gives CASSLATFSLVLTF. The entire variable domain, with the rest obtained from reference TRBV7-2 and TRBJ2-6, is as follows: GAGVSQSPSNKVTEKGKDVELRCDPISGHTALYWYRQSLGQGLEFLIYFQGNSAPDKSGLPSDRFSAERTGGSVSTLTIQRTQQEDSAVYLCASSLATFSLVLTFGAGSRLTVL.

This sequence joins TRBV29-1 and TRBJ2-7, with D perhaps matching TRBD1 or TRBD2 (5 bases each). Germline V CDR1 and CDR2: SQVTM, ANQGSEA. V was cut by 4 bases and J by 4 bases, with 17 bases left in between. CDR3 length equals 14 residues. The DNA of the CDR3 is TGCAGCGTTGTGGGACCTTACGGGGCATACGAGCAGTACTTC. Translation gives CSVVGPYGAYEQYF.

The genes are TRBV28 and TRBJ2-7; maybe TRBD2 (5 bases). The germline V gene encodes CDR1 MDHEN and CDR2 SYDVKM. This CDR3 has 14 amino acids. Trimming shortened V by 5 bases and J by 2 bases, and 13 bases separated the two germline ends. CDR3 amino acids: CASSLLGLPYEQYF. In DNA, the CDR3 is TGTGCCAGCAGTCTCCTTGGACTCCCCTACGAGCAGTACTTC.

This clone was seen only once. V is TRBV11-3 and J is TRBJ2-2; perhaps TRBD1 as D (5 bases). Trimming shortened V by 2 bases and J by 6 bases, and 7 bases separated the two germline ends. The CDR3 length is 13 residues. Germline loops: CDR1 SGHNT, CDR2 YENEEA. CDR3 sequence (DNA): TGTGCCAGCAGCTTACAGGGTTCCGGGGAGCTGTTTTTT. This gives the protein CASSLQGSGELFF.

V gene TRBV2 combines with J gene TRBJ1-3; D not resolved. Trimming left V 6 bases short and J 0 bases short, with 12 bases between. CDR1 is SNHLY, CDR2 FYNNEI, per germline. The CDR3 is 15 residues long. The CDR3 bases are TGTGCCAGCAGGAGCCGACGGACCTCTGGAAACACCATATATTTT. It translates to CASRSRRTSGNTIYF.

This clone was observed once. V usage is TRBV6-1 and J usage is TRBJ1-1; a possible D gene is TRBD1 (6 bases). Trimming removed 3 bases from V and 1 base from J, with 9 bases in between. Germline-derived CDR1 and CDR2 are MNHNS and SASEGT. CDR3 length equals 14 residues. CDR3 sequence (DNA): TGTGCCAGCAGTGAGCCGGGACAGAACACTGAAGCTTTCTTT. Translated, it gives CASSEPGQNTEAFF.

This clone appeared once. This CDR3 is CASSPRDRQETQYF. CDR3 DNA: TGTGCCAGCTCACCGCGGGACAGACAAGAGACCCAGTACTTC. This chain links TRBV18 with TRBJ2-5; possible D gene TRBD1, 7 bases. Trimming took 3 bases from V and 2 from J, leaving 10 bases between them. CDR3 length equals 14 residues. Germline values: CDR1 KGHSH, CDR2 LQKENI.

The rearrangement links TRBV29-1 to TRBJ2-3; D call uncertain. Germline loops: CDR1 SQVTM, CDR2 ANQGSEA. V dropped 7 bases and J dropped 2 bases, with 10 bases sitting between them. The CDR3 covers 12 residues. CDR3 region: CSADRNTDTQYF. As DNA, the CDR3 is TGCAGCGCCGACCGTAACACAGATACGCAGTATTTT.

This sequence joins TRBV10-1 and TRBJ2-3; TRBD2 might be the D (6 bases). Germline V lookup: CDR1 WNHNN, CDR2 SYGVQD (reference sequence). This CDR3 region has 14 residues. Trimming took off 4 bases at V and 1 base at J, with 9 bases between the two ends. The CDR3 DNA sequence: TGCGCCAGCAGTGCCGGCGGGGGCACAGATACGCAGTATTTT. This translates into CASSAGGGTDTQYF.

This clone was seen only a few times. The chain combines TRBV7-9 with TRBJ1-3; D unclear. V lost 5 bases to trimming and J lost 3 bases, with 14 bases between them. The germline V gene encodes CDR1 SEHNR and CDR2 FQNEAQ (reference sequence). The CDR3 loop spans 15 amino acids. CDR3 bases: TGTGCCAGCAGCCCAAAAATCAGATATGGAAACACCATATATTTT. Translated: CASSPKIRYGNTIYF. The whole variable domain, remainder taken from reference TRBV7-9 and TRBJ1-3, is DTGVSQNPRHKITKRGQNVTFRCDPISEHNRLYWYRQTLGQGPEFLTYFQNEAQLEKSRLLSDRFSAERPKGSFSTLEIQRTEQGDSAMYLCASSPKIRYGNTIYFGEGSWLTVV.

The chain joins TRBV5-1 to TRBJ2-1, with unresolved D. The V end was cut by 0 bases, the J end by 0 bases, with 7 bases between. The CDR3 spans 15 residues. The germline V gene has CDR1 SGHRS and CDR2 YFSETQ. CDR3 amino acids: CASSLAGFSYNEQFF. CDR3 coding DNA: TGCGCCAGCAGCTTGGCCGGATTCTCCTACAATGAGCAGTTCTTC.

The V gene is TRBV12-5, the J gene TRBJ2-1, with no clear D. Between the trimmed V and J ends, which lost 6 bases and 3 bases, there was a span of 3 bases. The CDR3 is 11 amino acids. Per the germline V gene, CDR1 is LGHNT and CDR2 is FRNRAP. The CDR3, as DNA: TGTGCTAGTGGCAACTACAATGAGCAGTTCTTC. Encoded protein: CASGNYNEQFF. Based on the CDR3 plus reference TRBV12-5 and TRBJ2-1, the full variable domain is DARVTQTPRHKVTEMGQEVTMRCQPILGHNTVFWYRQTMMQGLELLAYFRNRAPLDDSGMPKDRFSAEMPDATLATLKIQPSEPRDSAVYFCASGNYNEQFFGPGTRLTVL.

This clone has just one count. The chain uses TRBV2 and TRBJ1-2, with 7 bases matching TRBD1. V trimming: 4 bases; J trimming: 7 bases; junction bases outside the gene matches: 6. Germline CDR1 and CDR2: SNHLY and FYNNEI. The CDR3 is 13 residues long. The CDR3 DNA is TGTGCCAGCAGTGCCCAGGGGGAAGCTGGCTACACCTTC. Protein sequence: CASSAQGEAGYTF.

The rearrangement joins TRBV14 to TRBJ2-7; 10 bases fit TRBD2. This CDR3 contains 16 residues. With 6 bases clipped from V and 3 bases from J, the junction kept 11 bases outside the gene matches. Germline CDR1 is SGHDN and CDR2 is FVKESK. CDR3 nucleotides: TGTGCCAGCAGTTCTACTAGCGGGATGGGATTCTACGAGCAGTACTTC. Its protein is CASSSTSGMGFYEQYF.

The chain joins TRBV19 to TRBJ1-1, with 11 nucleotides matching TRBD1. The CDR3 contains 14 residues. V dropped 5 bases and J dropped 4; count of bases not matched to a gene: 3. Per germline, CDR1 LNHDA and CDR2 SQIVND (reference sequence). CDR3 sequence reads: CASSWGQGGTEAFF. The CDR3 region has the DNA TGTGCCAGTAGTTGGGGACAGGGGGGCACTGAAGCTTTCTTT.

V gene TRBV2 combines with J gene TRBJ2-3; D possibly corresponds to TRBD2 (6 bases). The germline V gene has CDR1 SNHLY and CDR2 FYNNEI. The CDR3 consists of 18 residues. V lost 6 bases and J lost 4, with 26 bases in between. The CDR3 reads CASRAHRYGGRPPDTQYF. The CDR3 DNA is TGTGCCAGCAGGGCCCACAGATATGGAGGGAGGCCCCCAGATACGCAGTATTTT.

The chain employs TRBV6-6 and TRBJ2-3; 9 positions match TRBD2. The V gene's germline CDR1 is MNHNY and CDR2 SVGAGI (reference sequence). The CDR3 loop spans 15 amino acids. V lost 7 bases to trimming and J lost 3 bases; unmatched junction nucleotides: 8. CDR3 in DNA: TGTGCCAGCACGCCCCGCGGGAGGGGGACAGATACGCAGTATTTT. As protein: CASTPRGRGTDTQYF.

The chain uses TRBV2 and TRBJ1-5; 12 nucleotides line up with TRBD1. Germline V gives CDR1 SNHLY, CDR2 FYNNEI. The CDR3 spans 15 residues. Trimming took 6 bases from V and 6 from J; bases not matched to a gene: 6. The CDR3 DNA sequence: TGTGCCAGCAGAGGGGACAGGGGGCGAGGTCAGCCCCAGCATTTT. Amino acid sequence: CASRGDRGRGQPQHF.

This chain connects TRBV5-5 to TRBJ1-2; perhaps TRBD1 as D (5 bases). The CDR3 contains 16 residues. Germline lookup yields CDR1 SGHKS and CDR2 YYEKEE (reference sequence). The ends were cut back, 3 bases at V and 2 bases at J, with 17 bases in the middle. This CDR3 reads CASSSYEPTVNYGYTF. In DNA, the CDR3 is TGTGCCAGCAGCTCGTACGAACCGACAGTGAACTATGGCTACACCTTC.

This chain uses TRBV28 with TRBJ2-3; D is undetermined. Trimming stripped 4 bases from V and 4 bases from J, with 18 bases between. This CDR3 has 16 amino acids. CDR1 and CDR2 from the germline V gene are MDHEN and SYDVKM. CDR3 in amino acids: CASSSVAGHYPDTQYF. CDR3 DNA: TGTGCCAGCAGTTCGGTAGCCGGGCACTATCCAGATACGCAGTATTTT.

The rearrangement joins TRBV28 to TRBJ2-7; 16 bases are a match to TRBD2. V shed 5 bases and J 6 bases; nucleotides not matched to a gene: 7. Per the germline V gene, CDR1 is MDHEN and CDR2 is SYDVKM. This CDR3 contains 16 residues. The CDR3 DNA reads TGTGCCAGCAGTCCCGGGACTAGCGGGGGGGCGGGCGAGCAGTACTTC. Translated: CASSPGTSGGAGEQYF.

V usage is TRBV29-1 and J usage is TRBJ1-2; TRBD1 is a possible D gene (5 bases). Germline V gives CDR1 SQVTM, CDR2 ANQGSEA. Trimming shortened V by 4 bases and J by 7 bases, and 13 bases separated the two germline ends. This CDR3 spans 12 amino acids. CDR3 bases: TGCAGCGTTGCCTGGGGGACGGCTGGCTACACCTTC. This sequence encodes CSVAWGTAGYTF.

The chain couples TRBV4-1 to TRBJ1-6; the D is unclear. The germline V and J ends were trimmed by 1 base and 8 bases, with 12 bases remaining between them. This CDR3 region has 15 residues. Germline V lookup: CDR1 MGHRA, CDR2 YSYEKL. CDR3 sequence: CASSQVWTKDSPLHF. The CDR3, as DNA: TGCGCCAGCAGCCAAGTCTGGACTAAAGATTCACCCCTCCACTTT.